Sequencing of this T cell receptor (beta chain) was carried out in a study of T cells after yellow fever vaccination. General observations from the study: In post-booster samples, most primary-vaccination clones reappeared (roughly 96% CD4, over 70% CD8). Among all clonotypes, a small share was observed in both CD4 and CD8 compartments.

The length of the CDR3 is 12 residues. The ends were cut back, 7 bases at V and 4 bases at J, with 11 bases in the middle. Per the germline V gene, CDR1 is SGHTS and CDR2 is YDEGEE. Note on this clonotype: Antigen: not known.

UMIs were added to TCR cDNA along with a universal primer site when it was made by 5'RACE template switching. TCRdb analysed the 5' RACE reads with MiXCR anew, one entry per CDR3 protein. The sample includes some 400,000 distinct CDR3 sequences, about 19% seen only once; the top ten take over 15%. The receptor was isolated from a man aged 18 to 30 who received the YFV17D yellow fever vaccine. Sequencing used PBMCs, obtained before the yellow fever booster vaccination. The gene calls are TRBV5-8 and TRBJ1-2, with D tentatively TRBD1 (5 bases). CDR3 residues: CASQRGGYGYTF. Written as DNA, the CDR3 is TGTGCCAGCCAAAGGGGAGGCTATGGCTACACCTTC.